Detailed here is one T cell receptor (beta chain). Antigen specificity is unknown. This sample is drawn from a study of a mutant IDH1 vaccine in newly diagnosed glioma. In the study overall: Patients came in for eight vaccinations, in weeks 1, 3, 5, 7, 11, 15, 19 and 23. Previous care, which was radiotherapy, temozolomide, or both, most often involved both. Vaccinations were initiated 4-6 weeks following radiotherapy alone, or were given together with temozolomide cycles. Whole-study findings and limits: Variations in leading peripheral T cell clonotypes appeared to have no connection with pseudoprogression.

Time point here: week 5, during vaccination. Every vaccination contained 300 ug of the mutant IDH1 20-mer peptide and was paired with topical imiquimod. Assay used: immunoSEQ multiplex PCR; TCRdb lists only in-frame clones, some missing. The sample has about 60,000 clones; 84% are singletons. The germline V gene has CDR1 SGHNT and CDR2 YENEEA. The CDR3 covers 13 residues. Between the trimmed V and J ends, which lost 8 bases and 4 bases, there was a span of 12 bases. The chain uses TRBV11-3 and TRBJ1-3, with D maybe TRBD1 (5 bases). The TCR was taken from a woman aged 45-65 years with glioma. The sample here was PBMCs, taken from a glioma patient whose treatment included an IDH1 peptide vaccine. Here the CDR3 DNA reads TGTGCCAGCGGGGGAACAAGAGGAAACACCATATATTTT. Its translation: CASGGTRGNTIYF. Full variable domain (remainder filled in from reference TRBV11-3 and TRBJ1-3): EAGVVQSPRYKIIEKKQPVAFWCNPISGHNTLYWYLQNLGQGPELLIRYENEEAVDDSQLPKDRFSAERLKGVDSTLKIQPAELGDSAVYLCASGGTRGNTIYFGEGSWLTVV.